This TCR beta chain comes out of a study of blood T cell repertoires in COVID-19. Study-level background: The study drew acute and convalescent COVID-19 samples from the United States, Italy and Spain. T cells, B-cell-depleted T cells, or PBMCs provided the cDNA or gDNA that served as material.

V dropped 3 bases and J dropped 2; count of bases not matched to a gene: 4. The CDR3 is 14 amino acids. The germline V gene has CDR1 SGHRS and CDR2 YFSETQ. Those enrolled in Seattle joined during active infection and were followed longitudinally afterward. The method was immunoSEQ multiplex PCR; TCRdb's version includes in-frame clones alone and lacks a portion of them. Counted here are over 250,000 clones, about nine tenths occurring once; the ten biggest clones make up roughly 6.1%. The origin of this receptor is a woman in her 50s with COVID-19, enrolled during active disease. The sample taken for sequencing was peripheral blood. The genes are TRBV5-1 and TRBJ2-5, with 7 bases matching TRBD1. CDR3 DNA sequence: TGCGCCAGCAGCTCCGGGACAGCACAAGAGACCCAGTACTTC. Amino acids: CASSSGTAQETQYF.